Presented here are 21 T cell receptor beta chains from one specimen sequenced in a study of blood T cell repertoires in COVID-19. Method: immunoSEQ multiplex PCR; TCRdb's copy keeps in-frame clones and lacks some. The profile shows around 50,000 clones, less than 90% of them singletons. The sequenced material came from peripheral blood. The receptors stem from a human donor in a cohort sampled during active COVID-19.

The CDR3 DNA sequence: TGCGCCAGCAGCCCAATGCGGCGTGGAGAGACCCAGTACTTC. Its protein product is CASSPMRRGETQYF. This chain connects TRBV5-1 to TRBJ2-5; D not certain. The V and J ends lost 4 bases and 4 bases respectively, with 14 bases between them. The CDR3 is made up of 14 amino acids. Germline-derived CDR1 and CDR2 are SGHRS and YFSETQ.

CDR3 region: CASSLDSWTEAFF. Here the CDR3 DNA reads TGTGCCAGCAGTTTAGACAGTTGGACTGAAGCTTTCTTT. The chain links TRBV12-3 or TRBV12-4 to TRBJ1-1; D remains ambiguous. The V end lost 1 base, the J end lost 5 bases, and 8 bases lay between the germline ends. The CDR3 covers 13 residues.

In nucleotides, the CDR3 is TGTGCCAGCAGCATCGGACTAGCGGGGGCAAATGAGCAGTTCTTC. Residues: CASSIGLAGANEQFF. V is TRBV9 and J is TRBJ2-1; TRBD2 matches 13 bases. With V trimmed by 4 bases and J by 7 bases, 5 bases remained unmatched. Germline V gene sequence: CDR1 SGDLS, CDR2 YYNGEE. The CDR3 is 15 amino acids.

This chain links TRBV9 with TRBJ1-5; D might be TRBD1 (5 bases). The CDR3 length is 16 residues. CDR1 and CDR2 from the germline V gene are SGDLS and YYNGEE. Trimming stripped 0 bases from V and 3 bases from J, with 13 bases between. The CDR3 sequence: CASSVGAGIPNQPQHF. DNA for the CDR3: TGTGCCAGCAGCGTAGGAGCAGGGATACCCAATCAGCCCCAGCATTTT.

This chain uses TRBV19 with TRBJ2-5, with 7 bases identical to TRBD1. V was clipped by 6 bases and J by 12 bases; unmatched bases: 16. CDR3 length equals 14 residues. From germline, CDR1 is LNHDA and CDR2 SQIVND (reference sequence). DNA of the CDR3: TGTGCCAGTAGCCCCGACAGGGAGCTCACTCCAAAGTACTTC. Translating gives CASSPDRELTPKYF.

This CDR3 is CASSSYQETQYF. Written as DNA, the CDR3 is TGTGCCAGCTCTTCGTACCAAGAGACCCAGTACTTC. The genes are TRBV18 and TRBJ2-5; D gene unclear. Between the trimmed V and J ends, which lost 6 bases and 0 bases, there was a span of 5 bases. The CDR3 sequence is 12 residues long. Germline-derived CDR1 and CDR2 are KGHSH and LQKENI.

The J gene is TRBJ2-1, the V gene TRBV9; D not certain. The CDR3 covers 15 residues. The germline gives CDR1 SGDLS, CDR2 YYNGEE. V lost 3 bases to trimming and J lost 7 bases, with 17 bases between them. The DNA of the CDR3 is TGTGCCAGCAGCGCATTCCTAGGTAGTTTTAATGAGCAGTTCTTC. Translating gives CASSAFLGSFNEQFF.

This clone came up a few times. This chain connects TRBV5-4 to TRBJ2-7, with 8 bases identical to TRBD2. This CDR3 spans 15 amino acids. The germline CDR1 and CDR2 sequences are SGHNT and YYREEE (reference sequence). J was trimmed by 0 bases and V by 4 bases; bases with no gene match: 6. As DNA, the CDR3 is TGTGCCAGCAGCCTGAGCGGGGGCCTCTCCTACGAGCAGTACTTC. Amino acids: CASSLSGGLSYEQYF.

V gene TRBV2 combines with J gene TRBJ2-3, with 15 bases identical to TRBD2. The germline V gene encodes CDR1 SNHLY and CDR2 FYNNEI. The ends lost 4 bases at V and 5 bases at J; junction bases unmatched: 1. This CDR3 spans 15 amino acids. CDR3 DNA: TGTGCCAGCAGTGGGGGACTAGCGGGGGGAGATACGCAGTATTTT. This sequence encodes CASSGGLAGGDTQYF.

The V gene is TRBV6-5, the J gene TRBJ1-3; TRBD1 matches 7 bases. V lost 7 bases to trimming and J lost 6 bases; unmatched junction nucleotides: 9. This CDR3 spans 14 amino acids. Per the germline V gene, CDR1 is MNHEY and CDR2 is SVGAGI. The CDR3 reads CASTPGTEENTIYF. In nucleotides, the CDR3 is TGTGCCAGCACTCCCGGGACAGAAGAAAACACCATATATTTT.

V is TRBV11-2 and J is TRBJ2-2; 9 bases align to TRBD2. J lost 5 bases, V lost 3 bases, and 4 bases had no gene match. The germline gives CDR1 SGHAT, CDR2 FQNNGV. The CDR3 covers 15 residues. CDR3 nucleotides: TGTGCCAGCAGCTTTAACAGCGGGGGGACCGGGGAGCTGTTTTTT. It codes for CASSFNSGGTGELFF. The variable domain in full, completed from reference TRBV11-2 and TRBJ2-2, reads EAGVAQSPRYKIIEKRQSVAFWCNPISGHATLYWYQQILGQGPKLLIQFQNNGVVDDSQLPKDRFSAERLKGVDSTLKIQPAKLEDSAVYLCASSFNSGGTGELFFGEGSRLTVL.

The chain employs TRBV4-2 and TRBJ1-1; tentatively, D is TRBD1 (6 bases). V lost 4 bases and J lost 3, with 18 bases in between. The CDR3 has 16 amino acids. CDR1 is LGHNA, CDR2 YNFKEQ, per germline. The CDR3 nucleotides read TGTGCCAGCAGCCCAGCGAGGACAGACTTTTACACTGAAGCTTTCTTT. Its translation is CASSPARTDFYTEAFF.

V is TRBV6-6 and J is TRBJ1-5, with a weak D call TRBD1 (6 bases). Trimming took off 5 bases at V and 7 bases at J, with 12 bases between the two ends. This CDR3 is 13 amino acids long. Germline V gene data show CDR1 as MNHNY and CDR2 as SVGAGI (reference sequence). CDR3 protein: CASSLLQGQPQHF. CDR3 nucleotides: TGTGCCAGCAGTCTGTTACAGGGCCAGCCCCAGCATTTT.

V gene TRBV2 combines with J gene TRBJ1-1, with D possibly matching TRBD1 (5 bases). Germline lookup yields CDR1 SNHLY and CDR2 FYNNEI. The length of the CDR3 is 14 residues. V lost 6 bases and J lost 0, with 11 bases in between. Here the CDR3 reads CASSRQSMNTEAFF. The CDR3 bases are TGTGCCAGCAGCCGACAGTCTATGAACACTGAAGCTTTCTTT.

This clone came up once. This sequence joins TRBV6-1 and TRBJ1-2, with D maybe TRBD1 (6 bases). Per germline, CDR1 MNHNS and CDR2 SASEGT. CDR3 length equals 11 residues. V was trimmed by 2 bases and J by 13 bases, leaving 11 bases between them. CDR3 amino acids: CASSETGRGTF. In DNA form, the CDR3 reads TGTGCCAGCAGTGAAACAGGGAGGGGCACCTTC.

The chain carries TRBV7-2 and TRBJ1-3; no firm D call. Germline-derived CDR1 and CDR2 are SGHTA and FQGNSA. The length of the CDR3 is 17 residues. The V and J ends lost 1 base and 0 bases respectively, with 13 bases between them. CDR3 DNA sequence: TGTGCCAGCAGCTTAGTCGGCAGCGTCTACTCTGGAAACACCATATATTTT. Its translation: CASSLVGSVYSGNTIYF.

The V gene is TRBV9, the J gene TRBJ2-3, with D unresolved. This CDR3 spans 15 amino acids. CDR1 and CDR2 from the germline V gene are SGDLS and YYNGEE. Trimming cost V 0 bases and J 1 base, with 9 bases left between them. The CDR3: CASSVGTAGTDTQYF. Here the CDR3 DNA reads TGTGCCAGCAGCGTAGGAACCGCGGGCACAGATACGCAGTATTTT.

The chain couples TRBV25-1 to TRBJ2-5; 13 bases match TRBD2. There are 17 residues in the CDR3. CDR1 is MGHDK, CDR2 SYGVNS, per germline. Trimming at V came to 2 bases and at J to 4 bases, leaving 7 bases not matched to a gene. CDR3 in amino acids: CASSEGVLAGGRETQYF. CDR3 sequence (DNA): TGTGCCAGCAGTGAAGGGGTACTAGCGGGGGGGCGAGAGACCCAGTACTTC.

As DNA, the CDR3 is TGTGCCAGTAGATTCGGGGGAGATGGCTACACCTTC. Its protein is CASRFGGDGYTF. V and J are TRBV19 and TRBJ1-2; TRBD1 might be the D (5 bases). V was shortened by 6 bases and J by 6 bases, with 11 bases between the two germline ends. The germline gives CDR1 LNHDA, CDR2 SQIVND (reference sequence). This CDR3 comprises 12 residues.

Only one count was recorded for this clone. This rearrangement joins TRBV10-3 to TRBJ1-1; tentatively, D is TRBD1 (5 bases). The CDR3 covers 15 residues. V lost 5 bases, J lost 0 bases, and 13 bases lay in between. In germline, CDR1 is ENHRY, CDR2 SYGVKD. The CDR3 loop is CAISRAGLMNTEAFF. The CDR3 DNA reads TGTGCCATCAGTCGAGCGGGACTGATGAACACTGAAGCTTTCTTT.

The chain has TRBV11-2 and TRBJ2-1; tentatively, D is TRBD2 (6 bases). The CDR3 runs 14 residues. Trimming removed 1 base from V and 9 bases from J, with 13 bases in between. Germline V gives CDR1 SGHAT, CDR2 FQNNGV. This CDR3 reads CASSLVGGQSEQFF. CDR3 sequence (DNA): TGTGCCAGCAGCTTAGTGGGGGGTCAGAGTGAGCAGTTCTTC.